A single TCR beta chain is shown here with its context. Other nucleotide sequences in the sample specify the same CDR3. Division of CD4+ cells produced a CD45RA+ naive subset and a CD45RA-negative memory subset. The table came from immunoSEQ multiplex PCR; TCRdb's copy has only in-frame clones and leaves some out. The data show about 2.4 million clones, roughly nine tenths seen once. Germline-derived CDR1 and CDR2 are MNHEY and SMNVEV (reference sequence). The CDR3 extends over 13 amino acids. Trimming left V 0 bases short and J 8 bases short, with 10 bases between. The source of the sample is a study of shared clonotypes between healthy human individuals.

The sequencing input was naive CD4+ T cells sorted from blood. Subset here: CD45RA+ positively selected. This receptor was identified in a man aged 18 to 29 in good health. The rearrangement joins TRBV27 to TRBJ1-2; D ambiguous. CDR3 nucleotide sequence: TGTGCCAGCAGTTTATCGAGTGGAGGCGGCTACACCTTC. Translating it yields CASSLSSGGGYTF.